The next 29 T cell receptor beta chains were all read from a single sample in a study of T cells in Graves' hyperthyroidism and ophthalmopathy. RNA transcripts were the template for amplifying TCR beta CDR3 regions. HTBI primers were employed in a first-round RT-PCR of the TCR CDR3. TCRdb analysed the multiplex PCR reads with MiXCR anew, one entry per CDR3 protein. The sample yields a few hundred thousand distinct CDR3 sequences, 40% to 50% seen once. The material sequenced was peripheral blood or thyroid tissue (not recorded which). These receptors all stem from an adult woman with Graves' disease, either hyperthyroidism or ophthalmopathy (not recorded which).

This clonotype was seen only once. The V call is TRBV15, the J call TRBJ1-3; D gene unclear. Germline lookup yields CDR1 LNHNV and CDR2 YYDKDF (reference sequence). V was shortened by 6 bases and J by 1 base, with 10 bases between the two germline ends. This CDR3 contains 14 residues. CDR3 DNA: TGTGCCACCAGTCCCCCGGGGTCTGGAAACACCATATATTTT. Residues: CATSPPGSGNTIYF.

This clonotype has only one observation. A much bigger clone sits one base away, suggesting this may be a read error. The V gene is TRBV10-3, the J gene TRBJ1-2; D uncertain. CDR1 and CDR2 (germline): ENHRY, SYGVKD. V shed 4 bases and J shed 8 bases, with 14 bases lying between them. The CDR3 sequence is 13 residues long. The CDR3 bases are TGTGCCATCAGTGGAGATCAAATTAGGGGCTACACCTTC. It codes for CAISGDQIRGYTF.

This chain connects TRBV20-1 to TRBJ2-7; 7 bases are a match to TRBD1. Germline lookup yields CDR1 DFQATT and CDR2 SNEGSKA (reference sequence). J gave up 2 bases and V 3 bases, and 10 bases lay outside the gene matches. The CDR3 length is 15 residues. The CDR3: CSARPGQLSAYEQYF. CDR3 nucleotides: TGCAGTGCTAGGCCGGGACAGTTGAGTGCCTACGAGCAGTACTTC.

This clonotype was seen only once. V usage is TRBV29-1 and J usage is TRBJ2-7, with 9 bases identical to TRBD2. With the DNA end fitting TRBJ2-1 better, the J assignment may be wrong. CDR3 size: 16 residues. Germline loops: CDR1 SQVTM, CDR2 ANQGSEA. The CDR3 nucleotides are TGCAGCGTTGAAGATGTTCTAGCGGGGAGCTACAATGAGCAGTTCTTC. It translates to CSVEDVLAGSYNEQFF.

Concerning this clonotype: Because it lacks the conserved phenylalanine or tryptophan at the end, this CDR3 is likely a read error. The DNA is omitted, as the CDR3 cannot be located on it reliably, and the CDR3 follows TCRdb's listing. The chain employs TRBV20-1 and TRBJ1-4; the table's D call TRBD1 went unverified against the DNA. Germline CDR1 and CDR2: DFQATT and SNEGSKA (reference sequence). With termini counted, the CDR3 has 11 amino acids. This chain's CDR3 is CSASPGGQGVY.

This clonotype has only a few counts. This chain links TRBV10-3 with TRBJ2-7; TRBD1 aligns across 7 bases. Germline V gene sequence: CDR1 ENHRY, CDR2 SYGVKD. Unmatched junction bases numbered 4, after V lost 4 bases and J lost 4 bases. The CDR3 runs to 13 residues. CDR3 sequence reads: CAISGGTVYEQYF. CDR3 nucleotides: TGTGCCATCAGTGGGGGGACAGTGTACGAGCAGTACTTC.

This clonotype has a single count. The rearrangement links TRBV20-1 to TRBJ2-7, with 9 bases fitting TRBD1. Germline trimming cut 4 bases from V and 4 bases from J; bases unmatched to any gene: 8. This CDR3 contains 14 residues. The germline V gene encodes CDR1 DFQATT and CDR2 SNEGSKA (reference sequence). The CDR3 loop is CSATGQGSLYEQYF. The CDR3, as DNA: TGCAGTGCTACGGGACAGGGATCTTTGTACGAGCAGTACTTC.

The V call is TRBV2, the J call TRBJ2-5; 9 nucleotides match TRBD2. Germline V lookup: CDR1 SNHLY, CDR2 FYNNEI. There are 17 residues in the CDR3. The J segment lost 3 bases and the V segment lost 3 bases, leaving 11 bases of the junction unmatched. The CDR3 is CASSDSLGLASEETQYF. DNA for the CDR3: TGTGCCAGCAGTGATAGCCTAGGACTAGCGTCGGAAGAGACCCAGTACTTC.

In nucleotides, the CDR3 is TGTGCCAGTAGGACCTTGGCGGGAGGACCCGGGGAGCTGTTTTTT. Its translation: CASRTLAGGPGELFF. This sequence joins TRBV19 and TRBJ2-2; TRBD2 matches 8 bases. The CDR3 runs to 15 residues. V trimming: 6 bases; J trimming: 6 bases; junction bases outside the gene matches: 9. Germline V lookup: CDR1 LNHDA, CDR2 SQIVND (reference sequence).

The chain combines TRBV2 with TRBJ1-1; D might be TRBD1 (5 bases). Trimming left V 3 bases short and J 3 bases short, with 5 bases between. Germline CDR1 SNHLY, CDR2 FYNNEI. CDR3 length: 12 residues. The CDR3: CASSEGDTEAFF. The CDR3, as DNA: TGTGCCAGCAGTGAGGGGGACACTGAAGCTTTCTTT.

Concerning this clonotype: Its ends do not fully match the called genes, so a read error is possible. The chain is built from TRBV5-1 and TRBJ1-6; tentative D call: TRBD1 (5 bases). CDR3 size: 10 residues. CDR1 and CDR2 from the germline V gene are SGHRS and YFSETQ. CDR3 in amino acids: CASSLSGQGF. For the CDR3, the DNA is TGCGCCAGCAGCTTGTCGGGCCAGGGCTTT.

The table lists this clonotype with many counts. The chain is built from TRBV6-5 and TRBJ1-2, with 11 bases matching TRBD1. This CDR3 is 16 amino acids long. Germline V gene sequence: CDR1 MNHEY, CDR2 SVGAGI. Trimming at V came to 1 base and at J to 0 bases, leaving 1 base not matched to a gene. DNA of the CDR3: TGTGCCAGCAGTTACTGGACAGGGGGCGCTAACTATGGCTACACCTTC. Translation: CASSYWTGGANYGYTF.

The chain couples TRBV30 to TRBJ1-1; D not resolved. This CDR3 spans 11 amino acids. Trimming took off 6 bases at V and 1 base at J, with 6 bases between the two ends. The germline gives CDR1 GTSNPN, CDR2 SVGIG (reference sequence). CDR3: CACSTNTEAFF. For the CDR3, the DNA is TGTGCCTGTAGTACGAACACTGAAGCTTTCTTT.

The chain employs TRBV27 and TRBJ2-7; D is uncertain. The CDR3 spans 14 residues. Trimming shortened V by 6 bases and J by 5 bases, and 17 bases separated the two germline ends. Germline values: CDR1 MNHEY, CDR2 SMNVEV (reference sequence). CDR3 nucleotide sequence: TGTGCCAGCAGCCTCTCAGCGTCAAGCCACGAGCAGTACTTC. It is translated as CASSLSASSHEQYF.

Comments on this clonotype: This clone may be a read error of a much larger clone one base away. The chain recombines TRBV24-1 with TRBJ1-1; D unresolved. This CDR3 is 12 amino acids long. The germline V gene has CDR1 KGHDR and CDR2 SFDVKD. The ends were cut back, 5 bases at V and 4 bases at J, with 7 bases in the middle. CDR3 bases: TGTGCCACCAGTGGGATAGGCACTGAAGCTTTCTTT. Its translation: CATSGIGTEAFF.

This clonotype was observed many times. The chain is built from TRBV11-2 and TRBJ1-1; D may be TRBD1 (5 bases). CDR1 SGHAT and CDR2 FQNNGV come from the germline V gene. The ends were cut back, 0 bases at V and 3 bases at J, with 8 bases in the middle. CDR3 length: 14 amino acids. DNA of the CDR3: TGTGCCAGCAGCTTAGATCGGGGGGACACTGAAGCTTTCTTT. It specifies CASSLDRGDTEAFF. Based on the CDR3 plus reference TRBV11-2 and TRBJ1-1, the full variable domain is EAGVAQSPRYKIIEKRQSVAFWCNPISGHATLYWYQQILGQGPKLLIQFQNNGVVDDSQLPKDRFSAERLKGVDSTLKIQPAKLEDSAVYLCASSLDRGDTEAFFGQGTRLTVV.

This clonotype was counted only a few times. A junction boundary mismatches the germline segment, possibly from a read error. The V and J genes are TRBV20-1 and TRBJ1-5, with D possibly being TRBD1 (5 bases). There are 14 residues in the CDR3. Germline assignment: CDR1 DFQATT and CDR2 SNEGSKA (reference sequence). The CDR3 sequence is CSAREGSGNQPQHF. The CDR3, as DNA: TGCAGTGCGAGAGAGGGGTCGGGCAATCAGCCCCAGCATTTT.

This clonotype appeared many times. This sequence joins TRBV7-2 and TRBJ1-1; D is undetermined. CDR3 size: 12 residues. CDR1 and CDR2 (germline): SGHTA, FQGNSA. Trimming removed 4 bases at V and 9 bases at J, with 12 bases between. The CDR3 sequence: CASSSMSPQAFF. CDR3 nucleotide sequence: TGTGCCAGCAGCTCCATGTCCCCACAAGCTTTCTTT.

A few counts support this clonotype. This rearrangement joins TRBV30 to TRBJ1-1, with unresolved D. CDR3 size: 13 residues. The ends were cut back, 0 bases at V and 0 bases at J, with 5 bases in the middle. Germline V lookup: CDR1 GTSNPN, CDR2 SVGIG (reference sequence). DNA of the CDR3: TGTGCCTGGAGTGTCGGGGTGAACACTGAAGCTTTCTTT. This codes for CAWSVGVNTEAFF.

The CDR3 DNA is TGTGCCAGCAGTGAGATACAGGGTTCACCCCTCCACTTT. Translating it yields CASSEIQGSPLHF. The rearrangement links TRBV12-3 or TRBV12-4 to TRBJ1-6, with D possibly matching TRBD1 (6 bases). The CDR3 length is 13 residues. Trimming shortened V by 5 bases and J by 9 bases, and 11 bases separated the two germline ends.

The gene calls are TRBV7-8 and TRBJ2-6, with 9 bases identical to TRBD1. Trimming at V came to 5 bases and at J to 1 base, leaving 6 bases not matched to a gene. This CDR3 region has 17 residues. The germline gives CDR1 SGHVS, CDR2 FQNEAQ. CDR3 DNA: TGTGCCAGCAGCCCCGGGACAGGGCGATCTGGGGCCAACGTCCTGACTTTC. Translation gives CASSPGTGRSGANVLTF.

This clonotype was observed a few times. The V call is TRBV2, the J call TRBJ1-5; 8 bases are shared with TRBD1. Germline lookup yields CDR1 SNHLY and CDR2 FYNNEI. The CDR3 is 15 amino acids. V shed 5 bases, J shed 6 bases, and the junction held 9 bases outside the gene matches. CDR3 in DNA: TGTGCCAGCAGTTTCACCGGGACAGGCGGTCAGCCCCAGCATTTT. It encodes CASSFTGTGGQPQHF.

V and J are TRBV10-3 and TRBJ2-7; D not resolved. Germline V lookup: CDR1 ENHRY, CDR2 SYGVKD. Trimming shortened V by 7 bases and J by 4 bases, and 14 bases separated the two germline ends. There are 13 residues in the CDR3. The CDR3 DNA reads TGTGCCATCATGACCGGGTCTTCTTACGAGCAGTACTTC. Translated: CAIMTGSSYEQYF.

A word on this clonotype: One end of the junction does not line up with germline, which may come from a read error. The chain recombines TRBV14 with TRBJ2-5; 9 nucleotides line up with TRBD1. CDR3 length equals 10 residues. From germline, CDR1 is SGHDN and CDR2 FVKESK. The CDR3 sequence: CASSLPGQGF. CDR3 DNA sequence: TGTGCCAGCAGCCTTCCGGGACAGGGATTC.

CDR3 region: CASSVERDAGYGYTF. CDR3 bases: TGTGCCAGCAGCGTAGAGAGGGACGCGGGCTATGGCTACACCTTC. The rearrangement uses TRBV9 and TRBJ1-2; the D gene is possibly TRBD1 (5 bases). The CDR3 loop spans 15 amino acids. V dropped 0 bases and J dropped 4 bases, with 13 bases sitting between them. CDR1 SGDLS and CDR2 YYNGEE come from the germline V gene. The whole variable domain, remainder taken from reference TRBV9 and TRBJ1-2, is DSGVTQTPKHLITATGQRVTLRCSPRSGDLSVYWYQQSLDQGLQFLIQYYNGEERAKGNILERFSAQQFPDLHSELNLSSLELGDSALYFCASSVERDAGYGYTFGSGTRLTVV.

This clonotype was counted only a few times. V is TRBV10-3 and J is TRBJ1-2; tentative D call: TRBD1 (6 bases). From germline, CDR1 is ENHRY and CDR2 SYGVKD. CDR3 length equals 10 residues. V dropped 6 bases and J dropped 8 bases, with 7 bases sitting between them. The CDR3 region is CAIRGGGYTF. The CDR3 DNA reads TGTGCCATCAGGGGGGGCGGCTACACCTTC.

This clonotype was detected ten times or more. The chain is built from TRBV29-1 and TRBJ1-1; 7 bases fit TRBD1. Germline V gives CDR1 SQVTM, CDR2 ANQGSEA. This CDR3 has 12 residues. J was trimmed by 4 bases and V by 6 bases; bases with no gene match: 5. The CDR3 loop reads CSVRDSRTEAFF. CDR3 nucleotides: TGCAGCGTGAGGGACAGCCGCACTGAAGCTTTCTTT. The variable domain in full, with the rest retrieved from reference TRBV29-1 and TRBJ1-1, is SAVISQKPSRDICQRGTSLTIQCQVDSQVTMMFWYRQQPGQSLTLIATANQGSEATYESGFVIDKFPISRPNLTFSTLTVSNMSPEDSSIYLCSVRDSRTEAFFGQGTRLTVV.

CDR3 DNA: TGCGCCACACTAGGACTAGCGGGAAAAGAGACCCAGTACTTC. Encoded protein: CATLGLAGKETQYF. This sequence joins TRBV10-1 and TRBJ2-5; 12 nucleotides match TRBD2. With 10 bases clipped from V and 3 bases from J, the junction kept 6 bases outside the gene matches. This CDR3 comprises 14 residues. Germline V gene sequence: CDR1 WNHNN, CDR2 SYGVQD (reference sequence).

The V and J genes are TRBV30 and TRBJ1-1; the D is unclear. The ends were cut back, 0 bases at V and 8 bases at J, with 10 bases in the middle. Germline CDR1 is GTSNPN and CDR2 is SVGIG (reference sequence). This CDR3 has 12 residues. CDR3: CAWSVRTSEAFF. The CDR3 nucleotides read TGTGCCTGGAGTGTACGGACCTCGGAAGCTTTCTTT.